The sequence of this T cell receptor (beta chain) was determined in a study of control samples from healthy donors and cancer patients. V was pared by 2 bases and J by 11 bases, with 12 bases between. CDR3 length equals 12 residues. Germline assignment: CDR1 MNHEY and CDR2 SVGAGI. This clone was counted between two and nine times. Libraries were prepared by immunoSEQ multiplex PCR; TCRdb keeps only in-frame clonotypes and omits some of them. This table holds under 55,000 clones, about 80% found once. V gene TRBV6-5 combines with J gene TRBJ1-1, with a tentative D call TRBD1 (5 bases). The clonotype was recovered from a man in his 70s in good health. The specimen was blood. CDR3 DNA sequence: TGTGCCAGCAGTTACCCGGGGGAAAAGGCTTTCTTT. Amino acids: CASSYPGEKAFF.